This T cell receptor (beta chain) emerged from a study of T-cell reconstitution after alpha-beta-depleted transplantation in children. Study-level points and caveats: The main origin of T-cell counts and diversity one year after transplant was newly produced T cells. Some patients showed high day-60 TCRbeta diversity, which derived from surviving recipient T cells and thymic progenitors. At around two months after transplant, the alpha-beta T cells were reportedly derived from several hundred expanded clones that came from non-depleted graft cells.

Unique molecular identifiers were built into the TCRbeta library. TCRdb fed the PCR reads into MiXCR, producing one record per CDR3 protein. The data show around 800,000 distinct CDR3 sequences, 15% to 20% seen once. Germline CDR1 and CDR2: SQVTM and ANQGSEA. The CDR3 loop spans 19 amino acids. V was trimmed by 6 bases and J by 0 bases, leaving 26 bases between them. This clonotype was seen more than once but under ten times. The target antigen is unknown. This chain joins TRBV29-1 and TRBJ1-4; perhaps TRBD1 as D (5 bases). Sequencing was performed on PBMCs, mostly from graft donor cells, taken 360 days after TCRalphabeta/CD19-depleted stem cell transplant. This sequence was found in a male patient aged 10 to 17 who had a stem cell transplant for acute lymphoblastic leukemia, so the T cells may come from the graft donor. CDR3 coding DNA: TGCAGCGTCCGGGGGTTGCGCCTGCGCCGGAATGCAACTAATGAAAAACTGTTTTTT. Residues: CSVRGLRLRRNATNEKLFF.